The clone carrying this T cell receptor (beta chain) came up a few times. Method: immunoSEQ multiplex PCR; TCRdb's copy keeps in-frame clones and lacks some. Of some 190,000 clones in the sample, 85% to 90% were seen once. The sample comes from a study of blood T cell repertoires in COVID-19. CDR1 is LNHDA, CDR2 SQIVND, per germline (reference sequence). V lost 5 bases to trimming and J lost 3 bases; unmatched junction nucleotides: 4. CDR3 size: 14 residues. Sequencing used PBMCs or T cells enriched from blood (not recorded which). The TCR comes from a middle-aged woman with acute COVID-19. The chain carries TRBV19 and TRBJ2-7, with 10 bases fitting TRBD1. CDR3 sequence (DNA): TGTGCCAGTAGTTCCGGGACAGGGGACTACGAGCAGTACTTC. Residues: CASSSGTGDYEQYF.